This T cell receptor beta chain was sequenced during a study of blood T cell repertoires in COVID-19. In the study overall: Sites in the United States, Italy and Spain provided acute and convalescent COVID-19 samples. The analysed material was cDNA or gDNA that came from T cells, B-cell-depleted T cells, or PBMCs.

Trimming took 4 bases from V and 6 from J, leaving 20 bases between them. The germline V gene encodes CDR1 KGHSH and CDR2 LQKENI. The CDR3 covers 16 residues. Original data processing: The assay estimated nucleated cells by amplifying reference gene primers. Produced via immunoSEQ multiplex PCR; TCRdb's table is partial and in-frame only. That table is the source of V, J and clone size, and D and trimming were worked out from the DNA. The sample lists 100,000 to 150,000 clones; 70% to 90% were seen once. V is TRBV18 and J is TRBJ2-3, with a tentative D call TRBD2 (6 bases). Sequences were obtained from peripheral blood. The sequence was collected from a woman of 80 years or more with acute or convalescent COVID-19. CDR3 sequence: CASSQLSGAGRDTQYF. The CDR3 bases are TGTGCCAGCTCACAACTTAGCGGCGCCGGGCGGGATACGCAGTATTTT.